This passage covers 20 T cell receptor beta chains from one sample sequenced in a study of cytomegalovirus exposure and HLA in healthy donors (dated by TCRdb to about 2017). Library method: the immunoSEQ multiplex PCR assay. A mixture of 60 forward primers for TCR Vbeta segments and 13 reverse primers for TCR Jbeta segments was used in the multiplex PCR. Here the immuneACCESS table is served through TCRdb, limited to in-frame sequences with V and J called. Missing clones are a known gap in these copies; in checked studies unresolved V genes cover under half, and the rest lacks a known reason. Recorded for this sample are about 180,000 clones; roughly 83% of them occurred a single time. The ten largest account for about 1.2% of the sample. The sequenced sample was PBMCs. All receptors derive from a boy younger than 10 in good health and CMV-seronegative.

This clone showed up just a few times. The rearrangement uses TRBV9 and TRBJ2-2, with no clear D. Germline V CDR1 and CDR2: SGDLS, YYNGEE. This CDR3 region has 13 residues. Deletions cut 0 bases from V and 8 bases from J, with 8 bases between. This CDR3 reads CASSVDLSGELFF. The DNA of the CDR3 is TGTGCCAGCAGCGTAGATTTGTCAGGGGAGCTGTTTTTT.

The V gene is TRBV5-6, the J gene TRBJ2-1; D is ambiguous. Germline CDR1 reads SGHDT; CDR2 reads YYEEEE. With 0 bases removed from V and 0 bases from J, the gap between germline ends came to 4 bases. This CDR3 is built from 14 residues. The CDR3 loop is CASSLVSSYNEQFF. The CDR3 DNA reads as TGTGCCAGCAGCTTGGTTAGCTCCTACAATGAGCAGTTCTTC.

V is TRBV5-4 and J is TRBJ2-3; possibly TRBD2 for D (6 bases). The length of the CDR3 is 16 residues. V lost 4 bases, J lost 3 bases, and 18 bases lay in between. Germline CDR1 SGHNT, CDR2 YYREEE (reference sequence). CDR3 nucleotide sequence: TGTGCCAGCAGCAGCCTCTGGGCGGGAAGTACAGATACGCAGTATTTT. Amino acids: CASSSLWAGSTDTQYF.

The chain uses TRBV5-4 and TRBJ2-7, with D maybe TRBD1 (6 bases). The V end was cut by 1 base, the J end by 6 bases, with 8 bases between. The germline V gene encodes CDR1 SGHNT and CDR2 YYREEE (reference sequence). The CDR3 covers 12 residues. CDR3 residues: CASSLRGGEQYF. The CDR3 DNA sequence: TGTGCCAGCAGCTTGAGAGGGGGCGAGCAGTACTTC.

V gene TRBV9 combines with J gene TRBJ2-1; 12 bases map to TRBD1. J was trimmed by 5 bases and V by 3 bases; bases with no gene match: 3. Germline CDR1 and CDR2: SGDLS and YYNGEE. CDR3 length equals 15 residues. The CDR3 sequence: CASSGGQGADNEQFF. The CDR3 bases are TGTGCCAGCAGCGGGGGACAGGGGGCGGACAATGAGCAGTTCTTC.

The chain carries TRBV9 and TRBJ2-1; TRBD2 is a possible D gene (6 bases). CDR1 SGDLS and CDR2 YYNGEE come from the germline V gene. CDR3 size: 14 residues. V was pared by 2 bases and J by 0 bases, with 6 bases between. CDR3 protein: CASSVGSSYNEQFF. CDR3 sequence (DNA): TGTGCCAGCAGCGTCGGGAGCTCCTACAATGAGCAGTTCTTC.

The chain carries TRBV7-9 and TRBJ2-1; D possibly corresponds to TRBD1 (5 bases). CDR1 and CDR2 (germline): SEHNR, FQNEAQ (reference sequence). V lost 5 bases, J lost 7 bases, and 9 bases lay in between. The CDR3 loop spans 12 amino acids. The CDR3 region has the DNA TGTGCCAGCAGCCCGACAGATAATGAGCAGTTCTTC. Protein: CASSPTDNEQFF.

A word on this clone: A read error may produce the germline difference seen at one junction end. The chain uses TRBV7-7 and TRBJ2-3; 9 nucleotides align to TRBD2. The CDR3 sequence is 16 residues long. Germline values: CDR1 SSHAT, CDR2 FNYEAQ (reference sequence). The CDR3 DNA sequence: TGTGCTAGCAGCTTAGGGGGACTAGCAGCCACAGATACGCAGTATTTT. This gives the protein CASSLGGLAATDTQYF.

CDR3 bases: TGCGCCAGCAGTTACTCCGGGGTCCAAAATGAGCAGTTCTTC. Residues: CASSYSGVQNEQFF. V is TRBV10-1 and J is TRBJ2-1; D is perhaps TRBD2 (5 bases). Germline CDR1 is WNHNN and CDR2 is SYGVQD (reference sequence). V dropped 5 bases and J dropped 7 bases, with 15 bases sitting between them. This CDR3 contains 14 residues.

This chain links TRBV14 with TRBJ1-2, with D possibly being TRBD1 (5 bases). The CDR3 consists of 14 residues. Per the germline V gene, CDR1 is SGHDN and CDR2 is FVKESK. Trimming took 1 base from V and 5 from J, leaving 11 bases between them. Written as DNA, the CDR3 is TGTGCCAGCAGCCAAGCGGGACGGGGGTATGGCTACACCTTC. It codes for CASSQAGRGYGYTF.

This clone was seen only a few times. V is TRBV6-5 and J is TRBJ2-1, with 9 positions matching TRBD2. The junction had 5 bases not matched to a gene; V was cut back by 0 bases and J by 5 bases. Germline lookup yields CDR1 MNHEY and CDR2 SVGAGI. The CDR3 runs to 16 residues. CDR3 coding DNA: TGTGCCAGCAGTTACTCTGGGCTAGCGGGGAACAATGAGCAGTTCTTC. This codes for CASSYSGLAGNNEQFF.

CDR3 sequence reads: CAWSVVSGNTIYF. The DNA of the CDR3 is TGTGCCTGGAGTGTCGTCTCTGGAAACACCATATATTTT. The J gene is TRBJ1-3, the V gene TRBV30; D remains unclear. Germline V CDR1 and CDR2: GTSNPN, SVGIG (reference sequence). V was shortened by 0 bases and J by 0 bases, with 3 bases between the two germline ends. CDR3 length: 13 residues.

This chain uses TRBV9 with TRBJ1-6, with D possibly being TRBD1 (6 bases). Germline CDR1 SGDLS, CDR2 YYNGEE. The CDR3 has 16 amino acids. Between the trimmed V and J ends, which lost 0 bases and 10 bases, there was a span of 17 bases. The CDR3 DNA reads TGTGCCAGCAGCGTAGAGGGGGGGCCTAAAGAATCACCCCTCCACTTT. Protein: CASSVEGGPKESPLHF.

V and J are TRBV12-5 and TRBJ1-5; 7 nucleotides align to TRBD1. The CDR3 loop spans 20 amino acids. V dropped 0 bases and J dropped 7; count of bases not matched to a gene: 21. Germline CDR1 LGHNT, CDR2 FRNRAP. The CDR3 coding sequence is TGTGCTAGTGGTTTGGTACTAGGAGTGGGCGGACAGGAATGGTACCAGCCCCAGCATTTT. Translating it yields CASGLVLGVGGQEWYQPQHF.

V gene TRBV5-4 combines with J gene TRBJ2-3, with no clear D. V was trimmed by 4 bases and J by 0 bases, leaving 12 bases between them. Germline assignment: CDR1 SGHNT and CDR2 YYREEE (reference sequence). The CDR3 extends over 15 amino acids. The CDR3 DNA follows: TGTGCCAGCAGCCTTCTTGCAGGTAGCACAGATACGCAGTATTTT. Encoded protein: CASSLLAGSTDTQYF.

V gene TRBV4-1 combines with J gene TRBJ1-4, with TRBD1 identical over 7 bases. CDR3 length: 15 amino acids. With 4 bases clipped from V and 7 bases from J, the junction kept 9 bases outside the gene matches. Germline V gene lookup returns CDR1 MGHRA and CDR2 YSYEKL. CDR3 coding DNA: TGCGCCAGCAGCCCCGACAGGGCTTTAAGTGAAAAACTGTTTTTT. The encoded protein is CASSPDRALSEKLFF.

This chain uses TRBV7-9 with TRBJ1-2, with 12 bases identical to TRBD1. With V trimmed by 5 bases and J by 6 bases, 10 bases remained unmatched. CDR1 is SEHNR, CDR2 FQNEAQ, per germline (reference sequence). This CDR3 region has 16 residues. CDR3 amino acids: CASSLRDRGRKHGYTF. The DNA for the CDR3 is TGTGCCAGCAGCCTCCGGGACAGGGGGCGCAAGCATGGCTACACCTTC.

V gene TRBV7-2 combines with J gene TRBJ2-5; TRBD2 matches at 9 bases. CDR1 SGHTA and CDR2 FQGNSA come from the germline V gene. The J segment lost 3 bases and the V segment lost 3 bases, leaving 5 bases of the junction unmatched. The CDR3 spans 15 residues. CDR3 nucleotide sequence: TGTGCCAGCAGCTTTAGCGGGGGACGAAAAGAGACCCAGTACTTC. It codes for CASSFSGGRKETQYF.

This chain links TRBV4-3 with TRBJ2-4; tentatively, D is TRBD1 (7 bases). Trimming shortened V by 1 base and J by 4 bases, and 17 bases separated the two germline ends. Germline CDR1 and CDR2: LGHNA and YSLEER. This CDR3 contains 17 residues. The CDR3 DNA follows: TGCGCCAGCAGCCAAGCCCCAGGGGGACTCCTAAAAAACATTCAGTACTTC. It translates to CASSQAPGGLLKNIQYF.

The J gene is TRBJ1-1, the V gene TRBV9; 7 nucleotides align to TRBD1. J was trimmed by 10 bases and V by 1 base; bases with no gene match: 19. This CDR3 has 17 amino acids. Germline CDR1 SGDLS, CDR2 YYNGEE. The DNA of the CDR3 is TGTGCCAGCAGCGTATACGCCGAGGGGGACAGTCTGGTGGGAGCTTTCTTT. Translating it yields CASSVYAEGDSLVGAFF.